This record concerns one TCR beta chain sequence. The antigen this receptor binds is unknown. Per-base qualities were not stored, and no clone one base away is much larger. Using the deep immunoSEQ assay, TCR CDR3 regions were amplified from genomic DNA by multiplex PCR. Extracted genomic DNA from each cell subset was distributed evenly across all wells of several immunoSEQ 96-well plates, and each plate was treated as a replicate. For sorted subsets, about 210 ng of genomic DNA, equivalent to tens of thousands of T cell genomes, went into each replicate PCR. Purified libraries were quantified with a Qubit 3.0 fluorometer, sized on a Bioanalyzer 2100, and re-quantified with the KAPA Library Quantification kit. A separate single-read 150-cycle Illumina NextSeq 550 flow cell was used to sequence each immunoSEQ 96-well plate. In the authors' own workflow: Because only junctional sequences without quality scores were contained in the immunoSEQ output, filtering matching that applied to full-length reads could not be performed. Sequences were annotated with PyIR, a Python wrapper for IgBLAST v1.9, and V/J genes and CDR3 were assigned using IMGT germline references. Reads were removed for weak V/J assignments (E-value above 1e-6), missing CDR3, stop codons, out-of-frame junctions, or ambiguous translated residues. V3J clonotypes were defined as sequences sharing the same inferred V gene, J gene, and CDR3 amino acid sequence. To compute the percentage overlap between repertoires, the number of shared unique clonotypes was divided by the size of the smaller repertoire. Richness of each repertoire was evaluated using RTK rarefaction, the Chao1 estimator, and Recon v2.1 estimates of unobserved clonotypes. For all TCRbeta clonotypes obtained by the gDNA method from a few donors, generation probabilities were computed with OLGA. TCRdb limited this immuneACCESS table to in-frame rearrangements with V and J called. A share of clones is missing; checked studies link under half to unresolved V genes, and the rest is unexplained. V and J calls and clone size follow that table, whereas D and trimming were derived from the DNA. The sample table contains over a million clones; only one count was recorded for approximately 70% of them. Around 1.4% of the sample goes to the ten largest clones.

The donors were healthy, HIV-negative adults who had no recently reported acute infections or vaccinations. All donors were Caucasian adults living in Nashville, Tennessee, USA. CD4+ T cells were enriched by magnetic negative selection; naive cells were then positively selected on CD45RA, and the negative fraction formed the memory subset. Blood was obtained by leukapheresis, after which PBMCs were separated by Ficoll-Histopaque density gradient centrifugation and cryopreserved in liquid nitrogen vapor phase. Analytical flow cytometry was used to check the purity and quantity of each magnetically sorted T cell population. From each sorted fraction, genomic DNA was isolated and quantified by UV absorbance on a Nanodrop 2000c. The data were obtained in a study of shared clonotypes between healthy human individuals (dated by TCRdb to 2020 to 2021). Study-wide context: The cohort comprised a couple of women and a few men aged 18 to 49 years. Per donor, leukapheresis produced somewhere between about 0.85 and 8.9 billion PBMCs. Different laboratories and diverse techniques were used to prepare libraries and sequence TCR repertoires, to increase sequencing depth and limit assay-specific biases. Per donor, three plates each were used for CD4 naive and CD4 memory, two for CD8 naive, and one for CD8 memory. Blood TCR repertoires of about five healthy adults were deeply sequenced to estimate repertoire size and the extent of clonotype sharing between individuals.

Results and caveats for the whole study, not just this receptor: Incomplete sequencing was indicated by rarefaction of sorted-subset datasets, despite the large sequencing depth. About 5% of naive CD4, more than 3% of naive CD8, around 2.3% of memory CD4, and 0.4% of memory CD8 clonotypes were shared across a few donors. The genetic and exposure-history diversity represented was limited by the small number of donors. Estimated clonotype richness was generally larger for naive than for memory subsets. Pairwise subsampling indicated that sequencing depth was expected to affect the degree of clonotype sharing among donors. Higher generation probabilities were observed for clonotypes shared by all four sorted-subset donors than for non-shared clonotypes. Sampling was limited to blood, and TCR repertoires in tissue likely differ from TCR repertoires in blood.

Its CDR3 holds 14 amino acids, cysteine through phenylalanine. The CDR3 DNA has 42 bases and is translated from base 1. Here V drops 8 bases and J drops 1 base, and the junction holds 6 bases not matched to any gene. The germline V gene (reference sequence) provides CDR1 LNHDA and CDR2 SQIVND. The source of this sequence is a man between 18 and 29 years old in good health. What was sequenced was memory CD4+ T cells sorted from blood. The cell subset or site label here, explained by the study, means: CD45RA-negative fraction. The chain joins TRBV19 to TRBJ1-1, with 8 bases aligning to TRBD1. This receptor has the CDR3 CASRDRLWNTEAFF. Read as DNA, the sequence is TGTGCCAGTCGGGACAGGCTATGGAACACTGAAGCTTTCTTT.